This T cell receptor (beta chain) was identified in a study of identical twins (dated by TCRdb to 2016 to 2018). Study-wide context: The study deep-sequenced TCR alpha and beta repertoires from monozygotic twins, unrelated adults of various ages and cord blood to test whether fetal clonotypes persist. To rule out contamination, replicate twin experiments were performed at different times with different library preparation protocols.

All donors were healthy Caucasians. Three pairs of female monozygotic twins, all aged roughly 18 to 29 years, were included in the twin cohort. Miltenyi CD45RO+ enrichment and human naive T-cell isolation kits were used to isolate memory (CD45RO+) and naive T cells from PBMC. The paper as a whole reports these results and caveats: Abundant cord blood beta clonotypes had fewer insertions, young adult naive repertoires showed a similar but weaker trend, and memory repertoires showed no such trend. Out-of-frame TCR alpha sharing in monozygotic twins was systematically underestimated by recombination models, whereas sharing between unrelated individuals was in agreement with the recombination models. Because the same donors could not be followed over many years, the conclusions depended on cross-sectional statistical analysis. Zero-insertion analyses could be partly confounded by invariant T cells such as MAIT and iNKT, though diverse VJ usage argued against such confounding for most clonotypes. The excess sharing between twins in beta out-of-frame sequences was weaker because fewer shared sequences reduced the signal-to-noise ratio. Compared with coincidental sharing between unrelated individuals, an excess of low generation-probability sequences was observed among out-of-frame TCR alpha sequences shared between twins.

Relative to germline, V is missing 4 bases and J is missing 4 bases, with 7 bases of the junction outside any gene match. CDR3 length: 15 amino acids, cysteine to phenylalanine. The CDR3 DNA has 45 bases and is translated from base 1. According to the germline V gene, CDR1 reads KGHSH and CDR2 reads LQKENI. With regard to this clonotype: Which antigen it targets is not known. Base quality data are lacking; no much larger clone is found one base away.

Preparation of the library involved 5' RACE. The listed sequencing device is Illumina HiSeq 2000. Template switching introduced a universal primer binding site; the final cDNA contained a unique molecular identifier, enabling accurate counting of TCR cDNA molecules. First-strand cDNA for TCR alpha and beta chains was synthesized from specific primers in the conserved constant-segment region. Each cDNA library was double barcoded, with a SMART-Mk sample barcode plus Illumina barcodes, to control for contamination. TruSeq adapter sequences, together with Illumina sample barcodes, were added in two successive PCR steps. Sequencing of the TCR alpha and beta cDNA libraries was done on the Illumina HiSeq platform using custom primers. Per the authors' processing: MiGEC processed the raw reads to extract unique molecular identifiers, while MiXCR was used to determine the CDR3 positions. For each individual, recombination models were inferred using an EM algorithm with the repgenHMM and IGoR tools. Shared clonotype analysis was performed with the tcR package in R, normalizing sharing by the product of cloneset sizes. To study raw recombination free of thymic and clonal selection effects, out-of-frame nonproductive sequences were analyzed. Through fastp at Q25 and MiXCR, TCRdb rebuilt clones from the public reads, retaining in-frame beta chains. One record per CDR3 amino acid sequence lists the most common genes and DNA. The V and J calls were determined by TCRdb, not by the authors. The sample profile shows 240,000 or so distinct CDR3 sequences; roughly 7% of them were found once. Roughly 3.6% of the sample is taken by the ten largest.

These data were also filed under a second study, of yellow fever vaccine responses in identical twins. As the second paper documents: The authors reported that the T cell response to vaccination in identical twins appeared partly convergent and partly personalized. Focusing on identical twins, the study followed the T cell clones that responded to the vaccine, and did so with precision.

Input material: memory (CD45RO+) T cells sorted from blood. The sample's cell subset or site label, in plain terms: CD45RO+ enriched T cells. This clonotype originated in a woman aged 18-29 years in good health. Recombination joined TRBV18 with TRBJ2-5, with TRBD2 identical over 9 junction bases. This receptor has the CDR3 CASSRQGSGRETQYF. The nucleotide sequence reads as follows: TGTGCCAGCTCACGACAGGGTAGCGGGAGAGAGACCCAGTACTTC. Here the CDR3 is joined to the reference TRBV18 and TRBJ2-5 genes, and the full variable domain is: NAGVMQNPRHLVRRRGQEARLRCSPMKGHSHVYWYRQLPEEGLKFMVYLQKENIIDESGMPKERFSAEFPKEGPSILRIQQVVRGDSAAYFCASSRQGSGRETQYFGPGTRLLVL.